The source of this T cell receptor beta chain is a study of CD8 T cells in Susac syndrome (dated by TCRdb to about 2019). The study in broad terms: Among the Susac syndrome patients who were sequenced, clinically active disease was present in about six and clinical remission was observed in 8 or 9. At blood withdrawal, Susac syndrome patients were either therapy-naive, taking corticosteroids (in some cases with IVIg as well), or taking IVIg alone. The study used repertoire sequencing to test whether antigen drove CD8+ T cell activation and differentiation in Susac syndrome. What the study reported, not specific to this receptor: The number of individuals in the TCR sequencing and HLA analysis was recognized as being relatively small. In patients with Susac syndrome, the CD4+ T cell repertoire showed no detectable clonal expansion.

RNA was extracted using the RNeasy kit, and roughly 0.5 to 1 ug of the RNA was reverse transcribed with random hexamers. The immunoSEQ multiplex PCR assay, which covers 54 Vbeta and 13 Jbeta segments, was used to amplify TCR beta CDR3 regions. PCR amplification bias was corrected by using a synthetic template baseline for primer optimization and computational correction. Regarding the original processing steps: Reads were annotated to V, D and J genes according to IMGT and were analyzed with immunoSEQ Analyzer, with only productive sequences retained. Clonality was computed as one minus Shannon entropy normalized by log2 of the number of productive unique sequences. For each patient and control, public and private clones were evaluated within the 100 most prevalent clones. A clone was defined as Susac-specific if it was absent from the healthy and MS cohorts, from 950 to 1,300 published viral clones and from other ImmuneACCESS disease sequences. TCRdb reworked the public reads: Q25 trimming with fastp, MiXCR clone assembly, productive beta chains retained. Merged by CDR3 protein, the rows form single entries marked with the most common genes and DNA. These V and J calls are TCRdb output, not the study's own analysis. Within this sample are 120,000 to 150,000 distinct CDR3 sequences, with around 95% of them counted one time only. The top ten clones comprise around 0.08% of the sample.

V and J are truncated by 3 bases and 7 bases respectively, leaving an intervening sequence of 1 base. The germline V gene gives CDR1 as SGHTA and CDR2 as FQGNSA. Its CDR3 holds 11 amino acids, cysteine through phenylalanine. Of the read, only the CDR3 DNA is kept; its 33 bases are in frame from base 1. A word on this clonotype: Its antigen is not yet known. No base quality values were provided; no much bigger clone lies one nucleotide off.

Peripheral blood CD8+ and CD4+ T cells from healthy donors, Susac syndrome patients and multiple sclerosis patients were profiled using high-throughput TCR beta sequencing. Recently defined diagnostic criteria for definite or probable disease were met by the Susac syndrome patients. Bulk CD8+ and CD4+ T cells were purified by magnetic negative isolation, while CD8+ TEMRA cells were enriched using FACS. Blood was drawn into EDTA tubes, processed within 24 hours, and PBMCs were isolated by density gradient centrifugation. PBMCs intended for TCR sequencing were frozen in liquid nitrogen and were later thawed in a 37 degrees C water bath. The sorted or isolated CD4+, CD8+ and CD8+ TEMRA cells had a purity of 90% or higher.

The specimen was CD4+ T cells from PBMCs. The V and J genes are TRBV7-2 and TRBJ1-6; too little of a D gene remains to name it. The source is a human donor with Susac syndrome. For the CDR3, the sequence is CASSLNSPLHF. The sequenced DNA is TGTGCCAGCAGCTTGAATTCACCCCTCCACTTT.